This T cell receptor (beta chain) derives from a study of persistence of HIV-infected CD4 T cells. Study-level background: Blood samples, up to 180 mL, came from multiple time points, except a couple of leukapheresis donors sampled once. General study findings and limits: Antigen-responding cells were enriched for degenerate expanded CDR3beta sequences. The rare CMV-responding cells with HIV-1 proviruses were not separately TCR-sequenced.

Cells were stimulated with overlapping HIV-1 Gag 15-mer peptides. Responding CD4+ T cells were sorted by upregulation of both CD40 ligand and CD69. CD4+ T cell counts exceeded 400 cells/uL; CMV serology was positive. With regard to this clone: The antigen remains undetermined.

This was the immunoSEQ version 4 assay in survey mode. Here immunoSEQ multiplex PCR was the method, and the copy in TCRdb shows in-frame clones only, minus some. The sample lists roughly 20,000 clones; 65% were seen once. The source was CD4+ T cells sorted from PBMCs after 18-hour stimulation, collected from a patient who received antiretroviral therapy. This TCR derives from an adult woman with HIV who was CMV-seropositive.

This chain's CDR3 is CASSPGTGADTQYF. The DNA of the CDR3 is TGTGCCAGCAGTCCCGGGACAGGGGCAGATACGCAGTATTTT. The chain links TRBV6-4 to TRBJ2-3, with 10 bases aligning to TRBD1. The CDR3 extends over 14 amino acids. Losses at the gene ends were 5 bases for V and 4 bases for J; bases not matched to a gene: 3. Germline V gene data show CDR1 as MRHNA and CDR2 as SNTAGT.